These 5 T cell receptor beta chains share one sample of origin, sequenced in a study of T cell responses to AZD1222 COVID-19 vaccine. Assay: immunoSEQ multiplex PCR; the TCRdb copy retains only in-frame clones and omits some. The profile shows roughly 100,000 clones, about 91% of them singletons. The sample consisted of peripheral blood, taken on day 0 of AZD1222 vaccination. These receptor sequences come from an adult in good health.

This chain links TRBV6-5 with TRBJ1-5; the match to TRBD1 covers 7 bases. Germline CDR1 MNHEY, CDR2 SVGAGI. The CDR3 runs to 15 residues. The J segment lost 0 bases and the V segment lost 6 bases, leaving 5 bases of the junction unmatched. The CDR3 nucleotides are TGTGCCAGCAGAACGGGACAGTATAGCAATCAGCCCCAGCATTTT. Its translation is CASRTGQYSNQPQHF.

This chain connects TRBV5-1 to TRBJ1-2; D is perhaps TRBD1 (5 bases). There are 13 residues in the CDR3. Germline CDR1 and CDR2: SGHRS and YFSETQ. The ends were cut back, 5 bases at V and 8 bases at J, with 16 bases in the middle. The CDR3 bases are TGCGCCAGCAGACGGGGACTGCAGTTGGGCTACACCTTC. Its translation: CASRRGLQLGYTF.

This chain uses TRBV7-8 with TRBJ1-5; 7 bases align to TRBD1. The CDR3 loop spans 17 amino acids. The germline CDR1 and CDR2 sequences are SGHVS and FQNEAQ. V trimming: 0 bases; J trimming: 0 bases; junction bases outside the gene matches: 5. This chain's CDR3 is CASSLASGGYSNQPQHF. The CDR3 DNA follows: TGTGCCAGCAGCTTAGCATCAGGGGGATATAGCAATCAGCCCCAGCATTTT.

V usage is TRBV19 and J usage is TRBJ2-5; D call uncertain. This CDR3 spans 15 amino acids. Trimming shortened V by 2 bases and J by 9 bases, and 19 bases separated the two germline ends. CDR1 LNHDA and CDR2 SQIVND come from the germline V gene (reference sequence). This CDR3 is CASSISVGSSGAQYF. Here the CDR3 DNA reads TGTGCCAGTAGTATATCAGTCGGCTCGTCAGGAGCCCAGTACTTC.

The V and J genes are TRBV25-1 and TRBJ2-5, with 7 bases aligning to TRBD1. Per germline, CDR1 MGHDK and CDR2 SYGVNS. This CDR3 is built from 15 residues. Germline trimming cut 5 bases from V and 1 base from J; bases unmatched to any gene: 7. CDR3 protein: CASSRQGRGQETQYF. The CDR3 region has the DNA TGTGCCAGCAGTCGACAGGGAAGGGGCCAAGAGACCCAGTACTTC. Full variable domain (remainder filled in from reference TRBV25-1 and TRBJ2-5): EADIYQTPRYLVIGTGKKITLECSQTMGHDKMYWYQQDPGMELHLIHYSYGVNSTEKGDLSSESTVSRIRTEHFPLTLESARPSHTSQYLCASSRQGRGQETQYFGPGTRLLVL.